Below are 18 T cell receptor beta chains sequenced from a single sample in a study of T cells after yellow fever vaccination. TCRdb called the 5' RACE reads again in MiXCR, with one record for every CDR3 protein. The sample contains around 320,000 distinct CDR3 sequences, under 9% of which appear only once. This specimen consisted of CD4+ T cells sorted from PBMCs, obtained 5 days after the yellow fever booster vaccination. The receptors were sampled from a man aged 18 to 29 who received the YFV17D yellow fever vaccine.

Remarks on this clonotype: Given a much more abundant clone one base away, this may be a read error. V gene TRBV12-3 or TRBV12-4 combines with J gene TRBJ2-1, with a possible D match to TRBD1 (7 bases). V lost 6 bases, J lost 0 bases, and 9 bases lay in between. The CDR3 runs 14 residues. The CDR3 sequence: CASRRDSSYNEQFF. The CDR3 region has the DNA TGTGCCAGCAGGCGGGACAGCTCCTACAATGAGCAGTTCTTC.

This clonotype was picked up many times. This sequence joins TRBV28 and TRBJ1-5; 7 positions match TRBD1. The CDR3 is 15 amino acids. After removal of 2 bases from V and 5 bases from J, the junction contained 6 bases not matched to a gene. Germline values: CDR1 MDHEN, CDR2 SYDVKM. CDR3: CASSLRGQGHQPQHF. The CDR3, as DNA: TGTGCCAGCAGTTTAAGGGGGCAGGGCCATCAGCCCCAGCATTTT.

V is TRBV6-5 and J is TRBJ1-1; 7 nucleotides agree with TRBD1. The V segment lost 6 bases and the J segment 0 bases; nucleotides outside the gene matches: 4. This CDR3 spans 14 amino acids. In germline, CDR1 is MNHEY, CDR2 SVGAGI. The CDR3 bases are TGTGCCAGCAGACGGGGACAGTTGAACACTGAAGCTTTCTTT. Protein: CASRRGQLNTEAFF.

As to this clonotype: A read error may explain this, as a much larger clone is one base away. The chain is built from TRBV2 and TRBJ1-1; 7 bases match TRBD1. The CDR3 sequence is 14 residues long. V shed 6 bases, J shed 0 bases, and the junction held 4 bases outside the gene matches. Germline V gene data show CDR1 as SNHLY and CDR2 as FYNNEI. The CDR3: CASRPGQLNTEAFF. The CDR3, as DNA: TGTGCCAGCAGGCCGGGACAGTTGAACACTGAAGCTTTCTTT.

The CDR3 bases are TGTGCCAGCAGCTCCTCAGGTTACTCCTACGAGCAGTACTTC. Its translation is CASSSSGYSYEQYF. The chain carries TRBV12-3 or TRBV12-4 and TRBJ2-7; D is uncertain. V shed 6 bases and J shed 0 bases, with 12 bases lying between them. The CDR3 covers 14 residues.

This rearrangement joins TRBV5-1 to TRBJ2-1, with 7 bases fitting TRBD1. The V and J ends lost 4 bases and 0 bases, in that order; junction bases with no gene match: 13. Germline V gene data show CDR1 as SGHRS and CDR2 as YFSETQ. CDR3 size: 18 residues. This CDR3 is CASSPRGPPTSSYNEQFF. The CDR3 DNA reads as TGCGCCAGCAGCCCAAGGGGGCCTCCTACTAGCTCCTACAATGAGCAGTTCTTC.

This chain connects TRBV5-6 to TRBJ2-6; D may correspond to TRBD1 or TRBD2 (6 bases each). Trimming shortened V by 4 bases and J by 0 bases, and 14 bases separated the two germline ends. Germline V gene lookup returns CDR1 SGHDT and CDR2 YYEEEE. The CDR3 length is 17 residues. The CDR3 here is CASSVGPGASGANVLTF. The CDR3 nucleotides are TGTGCCAGCAGCGTCGGACCGGGGGCCTCTGGGGCCAACGTCCTGACTTTC.

This clonotype showed up just a few times. The J gene is TRBJ2-3, the V gene TRBV5-1; 10 nucleotides align to TRBD2. The V segment lost 0 bases and the J segment 2 bases; nucleotides outside the gene matches: 15. The CDR3 has 20 amino acids. CDR1 is SGHRS, CDR2 YFSETQ, per germline. CDR3 residues: CASSLALLSSGGSNTDTQYF. Here the CDR3 DNA reads TGCGCCAGCAGCTTGGCCTTATTGTCTAGCGGGGGATCGAACACAGATACGCAGTATTTT.

This clonotype came up many times. The gene calls are TRBV20-1 and TRBJ1-2; TRBD1 matches 11 bases. The CDR3 is made up of 15 amino acids. V shed 5 bases, J shed 7 bases, and the junction held 12 bases outside the gene matches. Germline CDR1 and CDR2: DFQATT and SNEGSKA (reference sequence). The DNA of the CDR3 is TGCAGTGCTGAAGCTGCCGGGACAGGGGGAGGTGGCTACACCTTC. This gives the protein CSAEAAGTGGGGYTF.

This clonotype was detected ten times or more. This chain uses TRBV29-1 with TRBJ2-7; the match to TRBD2 covers 8 bases. The CDR3 loop spans 11 amino acids. CDR1 and CDR2 from the germline V gene are SQVTM and ANQGSEA. V lost 6 bases to trimming and J lost 6 bases; unmatched junction nucleotides: 4. DNA of the CDR3: TGCAGCGTCCAGCGGGGGAGCGAGCAGTACTTC. Encoded protein: CSVQRGSEQYF.

The chain couples TRBV5-1 to TRBJ1-6; D call uncertain. The ends were cut back, 2 bases at V and 10 bases at J, with 16 bases in the middle. The CDR3 spans 15 residues. CDR1 SGHRS and CDR2 YFSETQ come from the germline V gene. CDR3 bases: TGCGCCAGCAGCTTAGGCGCGCAGTCAGGCTCACCCCTCCACTTT. This gives the protein CASSLGAQSGSPLHF.

The chain joins TRBV5-6 to TRBJ1-4, with D possibly being TRBD1 (5 bases). The V gene's germline CDR1 is SGHDT and CDR2 YYEEEE. The CDR3 is 15 residues long. V lost 1 base and J lost 7, with 14 bases in between. The CDR3 region is CASSLLAGGSEKLFF. CDR3 sequence (DNA): TGTGCCAGCAGCTTGCTGGCGGGGGGGTCTGAAAAACTGTTTTTT. Supplemented by reference TRBV5-6 and TRBJ1-4, the full variable domain reads DAGVTQSPTHLIKTRGQQVTLRCSPKSGHDTVSWYQQALGQGPQFIFQYYEEEERQRGNFPDRFSGHQFPNYSSELNVNALLLGDSALYLCASSLLAGGSEKLFFGSGTQLSVL.

The sample holds a few counts of this clonotype. The chain carries TRBV11-2 and TRBJ2-3; no clear D. The CDR3 runs 17 residues. CDR1 is SGHAT and CDR2 is FQNNGV in the germline V gene. Trimming took 3 bases from V and 0 from J, leaving 16 bases between them. CDR3 in amino acids: CASSFPLGRQSTDTQYF. CDR3 DNA sequence: TGTGCCAGCAGCTTCCCTTTGGGCAGGCAAAGCACAGATACGCAGTATTTT.

The J gene is TRBJ2-7, the V gene TRBV10-2; D unclear. Looked up from germline, CDR1 is WSHSY and CDR2 is SAAADI. Deletions cut 6 bases from V and 4 bases from J, with 13 bases between. The length of the CDR3 is 13 residues. CDR3 nucleotide sequence: TGCGCCAGCAGCCCCGGTGGCGGTTACGAGCAGTACGTC. Its protein is CASSPGGGYEQYV.

This chain links TRBV9 with TRBJ2-2; 8 positions agree with TRBD1. Trimming at V came to 1 base and at J to 2 bases, leaving 7 bases not matched to a gene. CDR1 and CDR2 (germline): SGDLS, YYNGEE. This CDR3 is 17 amino acids long. This CDR3 reads CASSVPRTGLNTGELFF. For the CDR3, the DNA is TGTGCCAGCAGCGTACCTAGGACAGGGTTAAACACCGGGGAGCTGTTTTTT.

The chain links TRBV29-1 to TRBJ2-5; D is possibly TRBD1 or TRBD2 (7 bases each). V was cut by 8 bases and J by 4 bases, with 20 bases left in between. Germline CDR1 is SQVTM and CDR2 is ANQGSEA. CDR3 length: 14 residues. CDR3 nucleotides: TGCAGCTATGGGAACAGGGGAGGGCGAGAGACCCAGTACTTC. Translated, it gives CSYGNRGGRETQYF.

The genes are TRBV25-1 and TRBJ1-2; 9 bases align to TRBD1. Germline CDR1 reads MGHDK; CDR2 reads SYGVNS. This CDR3 contains 14 residues. With 7 bases clipped from V and 2 bases from J, the junction kept 5 bases outside the gene matches. CDR3 residues: CASTQGQGNYGYTF. The CDR3 bases are TGTGCCAGCACCCAGGGACAGGGAAACTATGGCTACACCTTC.

This clonotype was recorded a few times. The V and J genes are TRBV12-3 or TRBV12-4 and TRBJ2-5; D is unclear. V dropped 3 bases and J dropped 0 bases, with 5 bases sitting between them. The CDR3 has 13 amino acids. The CDR3 here is CASSFLYQETQYF. CDR3 in DNA: TGTGCCAGCAGTTTCCTGTACCAAGAGACCCAGTACTTC.